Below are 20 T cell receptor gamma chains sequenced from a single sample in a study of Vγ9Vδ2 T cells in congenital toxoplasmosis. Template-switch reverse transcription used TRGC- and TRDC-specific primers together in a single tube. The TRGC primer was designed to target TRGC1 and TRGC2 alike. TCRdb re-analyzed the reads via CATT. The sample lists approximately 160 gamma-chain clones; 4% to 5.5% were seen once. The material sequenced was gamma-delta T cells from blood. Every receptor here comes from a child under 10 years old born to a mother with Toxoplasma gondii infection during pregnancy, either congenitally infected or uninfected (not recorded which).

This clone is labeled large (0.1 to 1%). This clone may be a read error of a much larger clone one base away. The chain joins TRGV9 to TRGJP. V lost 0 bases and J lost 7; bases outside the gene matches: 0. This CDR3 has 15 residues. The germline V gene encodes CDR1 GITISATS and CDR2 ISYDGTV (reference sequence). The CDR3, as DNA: TGTGCCTTGTGGGAGGTGGAGTTGGGCAAAAAAATCAAGGTATTT. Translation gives CALWEVELGKKIKVF.

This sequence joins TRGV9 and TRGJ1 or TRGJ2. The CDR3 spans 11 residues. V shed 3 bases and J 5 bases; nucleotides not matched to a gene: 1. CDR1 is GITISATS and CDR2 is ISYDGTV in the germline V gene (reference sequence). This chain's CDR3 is CALWENYKKLF. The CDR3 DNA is TGTGCCTTGTGGGAGAATTATAAGAAACTCTTT.

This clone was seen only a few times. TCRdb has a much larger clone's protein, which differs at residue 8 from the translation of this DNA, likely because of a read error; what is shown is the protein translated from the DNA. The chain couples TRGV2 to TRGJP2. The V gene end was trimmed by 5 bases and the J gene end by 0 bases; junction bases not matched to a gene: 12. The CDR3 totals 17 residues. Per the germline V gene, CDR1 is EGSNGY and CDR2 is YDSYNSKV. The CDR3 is CATWARRYYSSDWIKTF. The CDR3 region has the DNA TGTGCCACCTGGGCCCGAAGGTACTATAGTAGTGATTGGATCAAGACGTTT.

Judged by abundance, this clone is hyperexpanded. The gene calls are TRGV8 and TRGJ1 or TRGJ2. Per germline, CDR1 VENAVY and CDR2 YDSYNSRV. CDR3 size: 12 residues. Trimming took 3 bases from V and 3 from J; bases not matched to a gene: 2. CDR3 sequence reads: CATWDRYYKKLF. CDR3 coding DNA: TGTGCCACCTGGGATCGTTATTATAAGAAACTCTTT.

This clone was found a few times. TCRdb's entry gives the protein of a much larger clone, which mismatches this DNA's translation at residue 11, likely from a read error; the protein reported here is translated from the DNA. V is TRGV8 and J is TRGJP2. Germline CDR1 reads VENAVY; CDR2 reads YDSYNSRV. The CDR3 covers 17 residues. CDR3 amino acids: CATWARRDYSCDWIKTF. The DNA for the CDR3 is TGTGCCACCTGGGCCCGAAGGGACTATAGTTGTGATTGGATCAAGACGTTT.

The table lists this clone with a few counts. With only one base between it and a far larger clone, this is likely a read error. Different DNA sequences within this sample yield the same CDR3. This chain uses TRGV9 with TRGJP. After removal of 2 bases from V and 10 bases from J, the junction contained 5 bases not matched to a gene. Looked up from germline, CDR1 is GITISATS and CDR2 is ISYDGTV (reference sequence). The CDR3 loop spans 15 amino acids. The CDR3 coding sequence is TGTGCCTTGTGGGAGGCCCCATTGGGCAAAAAAATCAAGGTATTT. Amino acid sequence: CALWEAPLGKKIKVF.

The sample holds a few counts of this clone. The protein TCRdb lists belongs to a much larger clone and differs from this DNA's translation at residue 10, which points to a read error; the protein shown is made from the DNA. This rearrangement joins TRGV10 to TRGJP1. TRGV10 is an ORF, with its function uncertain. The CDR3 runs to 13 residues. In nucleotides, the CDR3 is TGTGCTGCGTGGGATTCCACTGGTTGGTTAAAGATATTT. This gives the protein CAAWDSTGWLKIF.

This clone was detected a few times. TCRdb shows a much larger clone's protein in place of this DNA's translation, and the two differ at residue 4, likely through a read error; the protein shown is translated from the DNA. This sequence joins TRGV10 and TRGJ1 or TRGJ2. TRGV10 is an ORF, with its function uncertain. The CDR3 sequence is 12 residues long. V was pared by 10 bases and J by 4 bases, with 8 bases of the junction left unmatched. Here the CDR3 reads CAALDSYYKKLF. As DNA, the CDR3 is TGTGCTGCGTTGGATTCATATTATAAGAAACTCTTT.

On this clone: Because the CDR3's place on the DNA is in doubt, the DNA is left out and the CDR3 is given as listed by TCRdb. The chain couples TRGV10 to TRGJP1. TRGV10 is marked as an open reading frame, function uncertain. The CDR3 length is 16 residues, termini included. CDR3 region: CTTVLRGIISGWFKIF.

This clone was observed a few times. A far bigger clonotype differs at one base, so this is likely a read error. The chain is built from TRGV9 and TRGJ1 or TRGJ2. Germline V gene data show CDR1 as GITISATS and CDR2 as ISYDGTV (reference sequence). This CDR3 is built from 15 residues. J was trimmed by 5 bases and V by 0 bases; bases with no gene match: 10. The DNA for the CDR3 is TGTGCCTTGTGGGAGGTGTGGGCACGGAATTATAAGAAACTCTTT. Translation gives CALWEVWARNYKKLF.

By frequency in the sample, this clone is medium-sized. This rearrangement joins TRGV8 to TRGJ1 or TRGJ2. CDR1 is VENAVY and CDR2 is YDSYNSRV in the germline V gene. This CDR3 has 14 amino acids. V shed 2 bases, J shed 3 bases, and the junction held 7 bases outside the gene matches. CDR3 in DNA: TGTGCCACCTGGGATATCGGTGTTTATTATAAGAAACTCTTT. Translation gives CATWDIGVYYKKLF.

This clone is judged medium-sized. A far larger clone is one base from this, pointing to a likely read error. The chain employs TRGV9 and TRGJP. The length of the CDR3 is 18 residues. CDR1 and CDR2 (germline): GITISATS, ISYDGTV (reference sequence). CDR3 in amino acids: CAWWEVLVEELGKKIKVF. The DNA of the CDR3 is TGTGCCTGGTGGGAGGTGCTGGTTGAAGAGTTGGGCAAAAAAATCAAGGTATTT.

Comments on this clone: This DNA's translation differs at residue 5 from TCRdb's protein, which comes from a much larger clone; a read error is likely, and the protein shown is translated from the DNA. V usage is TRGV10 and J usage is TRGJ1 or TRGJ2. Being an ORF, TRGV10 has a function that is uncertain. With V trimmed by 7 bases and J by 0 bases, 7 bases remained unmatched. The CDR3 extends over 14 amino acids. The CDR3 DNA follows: TGTGCTGCGTGGTATTATATGAATTATTATAAGAAACTCTTT. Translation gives CAAWYYMNYYKKLF.

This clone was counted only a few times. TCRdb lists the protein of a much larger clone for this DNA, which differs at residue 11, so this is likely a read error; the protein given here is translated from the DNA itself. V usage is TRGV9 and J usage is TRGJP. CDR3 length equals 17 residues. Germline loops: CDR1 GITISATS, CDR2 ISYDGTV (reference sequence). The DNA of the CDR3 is TGTGCCTTGTGGGAGAGCAAACAAGAGTTGTGCAAAAAAATCAAGGTATTT. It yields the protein CALWESKQELCKKIKVF.

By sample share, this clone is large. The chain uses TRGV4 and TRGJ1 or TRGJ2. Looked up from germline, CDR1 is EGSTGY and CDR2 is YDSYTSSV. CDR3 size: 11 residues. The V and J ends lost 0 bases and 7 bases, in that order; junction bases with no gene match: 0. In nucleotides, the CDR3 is TGTGCCACCTGGGATGGGTATAAGAAACTCTTT. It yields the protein CATWDGYKKLF.

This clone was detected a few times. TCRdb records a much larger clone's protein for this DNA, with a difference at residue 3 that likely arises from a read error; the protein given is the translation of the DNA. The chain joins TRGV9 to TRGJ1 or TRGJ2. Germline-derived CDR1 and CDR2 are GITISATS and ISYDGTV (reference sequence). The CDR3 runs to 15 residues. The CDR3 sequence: CAWWEVWARNYKKLF. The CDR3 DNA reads TGTGCCTGGTGGGAGGTGTGGGCGCGGAATTATAAGAAACTCTTT.

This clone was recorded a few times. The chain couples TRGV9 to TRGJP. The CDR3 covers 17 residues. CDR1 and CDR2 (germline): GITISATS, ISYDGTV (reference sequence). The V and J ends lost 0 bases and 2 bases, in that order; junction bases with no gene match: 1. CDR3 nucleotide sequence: TGTGCCTTGTGGGAGGTGCGGCAAGAGTTGGGCAAAAAAATCAAGGTATTT. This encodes CALWEVRQELGKKIKVF.

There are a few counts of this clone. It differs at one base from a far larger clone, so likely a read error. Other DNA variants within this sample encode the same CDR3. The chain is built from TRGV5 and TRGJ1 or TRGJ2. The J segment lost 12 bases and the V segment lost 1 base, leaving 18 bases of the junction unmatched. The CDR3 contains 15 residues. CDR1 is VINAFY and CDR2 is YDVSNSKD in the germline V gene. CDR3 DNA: TGTGCCACCTGGGACAGTGGCTTAAAGCTGGGAAGGAAACTCTTT. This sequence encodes CATWDSGLKLGRKLF.

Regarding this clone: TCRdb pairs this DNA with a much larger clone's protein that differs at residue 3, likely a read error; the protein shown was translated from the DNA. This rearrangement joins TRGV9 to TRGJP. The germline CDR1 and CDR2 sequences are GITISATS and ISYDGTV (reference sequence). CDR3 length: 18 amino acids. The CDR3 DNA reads TGTGCCGTGTGGGAGGTGCTGGTTGAAGAGTTGGGCAAAAAAATCAAGGTATTT. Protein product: CAVWEVLVEELGKKIKVF.

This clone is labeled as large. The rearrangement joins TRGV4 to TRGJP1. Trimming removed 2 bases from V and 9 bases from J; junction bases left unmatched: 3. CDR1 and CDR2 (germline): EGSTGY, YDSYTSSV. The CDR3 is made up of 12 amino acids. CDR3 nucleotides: TGTGCCACCTGGGATGTCAGTTGGTTCAAGATATTT. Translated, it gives CATWDVSWFKIF.